One and the same sample provided the 17 T cell receptor beta chains below, sequenced in a study of cytomegalovirus exposure and HLA in healthy donors. The PCR contained 60 Vbeta and 13 Jbeta primers. The repertoire was sequenced with immunoSEQ multiplex PCR; TCRdb's copy has only in-frame clones and lacks some. The sample includes around 100,000 clones, approximately 70% seen only once; the top ten take about a tenth. The sequencing sample was made of PBMCs. The source is a man aged 35-49 years in good health and CMV-seropositive.

CDR3 coding DNA: TGCGCCAGCAGCTTGGGGCAGATCACAGATACGCAGTATTTT. This encodes CASSLGQITDTQYF. The V call is TRBV5-1, the J call TRBJ2-3; D not resolved. The CDR3 runs to 14 residues. The V and J ends lost 0 bases and 2 bases respectively, with 7 bases between them. Looked up from germline, CDR1 is SGHRS and CDR2 is YFSETQ.

The V call is TRBV5-1, the J call TRBJ1-1; 11 bases are shared with TRBD1. The CDR3 has 14 amino acids. Germline V gene lookup returns CDR1 SGHRS and CDR2 YFSETQ. V lost 5 bases, J lost 4 bases, and 4 bases stayed unmatched. Here the CDR3 DNA reads TGCGCCAGCAGGAGGGGGACAGGGGGCACTGAAGCTTTCTTT. Translated: CASRRGTGGTEAFF. The entire variable domain, with the rest obtained from reference TRBV5-1 and TRBJ1-1, is as follows: KAGVTQTPRYLIKTRGQQVTLSCSPISGHRSVSWYQQTPGQGLQFLFEYFSETQRNKGNFPGRFSGRQFSNSRSEMNVSTLELGDSALYLCASRRGTGGTEAFFGQGTRLTVV.

The chain couples TRBV5-1 to TRBJ2-3, with TRBD2 identical over 10 bases. The CDR3 contains 14 residues. The V gene's germline CDR1 is SGHRS and CDR2 YFSETQ. V lost 3 bases and J lost 9; bases outside the gene matches: 7. As DNA, the CDR3 is TGCGCCAGCAGCTCAGCTAGCGGGAGTGGCACGCAGTATTTT. Protein: CASSSASGSGTQYF.

The chain recombines TRBV6-6 with TRBJ2-7; 9 bases are a match to TRBD1. V lost 4 bases, J lost 7 bases, and 11 bases stayed unmatched. CDR1 MNHNY and CDR2 SVGAGI come from the germline V gene (reference sequence). The CDR3 is 15 residues long. CDR3 sequence reads: CASSSHSSGQGEQYV. The CDR3 DNA reads as TGTGCCAGCAGTTCCCACTCCTCGGGACAGGGTGAGCAGTACGTC.

This chain links TRBV29-1 with TRBJ1-2; D is possibly TRBD1 (5 bases). CDR1 is SQVTM, CDR2 ANQGSEA, per germline. The CDR3 runs to 12 residues. CDR3 coding DNA: TGCAGTGTGGGGGGGGCTAACTATGGCTACACCTTC. This sequence encodes CSVGGANYGYTF.

This chain uses TRBV30 with TRBJ2-5, with D possibly matching TRBD2 (7 bases). The CDR3 covers 15 residues. V was cut by 4 bases and J by 5 bases, with 20 bases left in between. CDR1 GTSNPN and CDR2 SVGIG come from the germline V gene (reference sequence). Here the CDR3 DNA reads TGTGCCTGGAAGTTCGGGGGAGGGGGAACGGAGACCCAGTACTTC. Protein: CAWKFGGGGTETQYF.

This chain connects TRBV9 to TRBJ1-3; D perhaps matches TRBD1 (6 bases). Germline CDR1 reads SGDLS; CDR2 reads YYNGEE. This CDR3 has 17 residues. Deletions cut 3 bases from V and 2 bases from J, with 18 bases between. The CDR3 DNA reads TGTGCCAGCAGCGCGCGGTCAGGGGTAGTGACTGGAAACACCATATATTTT. Amino acids: CASSARSGVVTGNTIYF. Based on the CDR3 plus reference TRBV9 and TRBJ1-3, the full variable domain is DSGVTQTPKHLITATGQRVTLRCSPRSGDLSVYWYQQSLDQGLQFLIQYYNGEERAKGNILERFSAQQFPDLHSELNLSSLELGDSALYFCASSARSGVVTGNTIYFGEGSWLTVV.

This clone was observed a single time. Written as DNA, the CDR3 is TGCGCCAGCAGCCAAGATCTTATTGGGACTAGCGGGAGAGGAGATACGCAGTATTTT. It codes for CASSQDLIGTSGRGDTQYF. The rearrangement joins TRBV4-1 to TRBJ2-3; 14 bases fit TRBD2. V gave up 0 bases and J gave up 5 bases; unmatched junction bases: 10. From germline, CDR1 is MGHRA and CDR2 YSYEKL. The CDR3 is 19 amino acids.

The V gene is TRBV5-4, the J gene TRBJ1-4; D not resolved. The CDR3 has 14 amino acids. Deletions cut 4 bases from V and 0 bases from J, with 7 bases between. Germline V gives CDR1 SGHNT, CDR2 YYREEE (reference sequence). CDR3 residues: CASSGSATNEKLFF. Written as DNA, the CDR3 is TGTGCCAGCAGCGGCTCCGCAACTAATGAAAAACTGTTTTTT.

CDR3 sequence: CASSLDTSYEQYF. CDR3 DNA sequence: TGTGCCAGCAGCTTGGACACATCCTACGAGCAGTACTTC. This sequence joins TRBV6-1 and TRBJ2-7, with TRBD1 as a possible D gene (5 bases). The V and J ends lost 6 bases and 1 base respectively, with 10 bases between them. CDR1 is MNHNS, CDR2 SASEGT, per germline. This CDR3 contains 13 residues.

The rearrangement links TRBV19 to TRBJ2-3; TRBD2 matches at 7 bases. Germline CDR1 is LNHDA and CDR2 is SQIVND (reference sequence). J gave up 4 bases and V 4 bases, and 8 bases lay outside the gene matches. The CDR3 is 15 amino acids. The DNA for the CDR3 is TGTGCCAGTAGTACCTCTAGCGGAAGTCCAGATACGCAGTATTTT. Translation: CASSTSSGSPDTQYF.

This clone was observed a few times. The chain has TRBV13 and TRBJ2-3; a possible D gene is TRBD2 (6 bases). The CDR3 runs to 17 residues. CDR1 is PRHDT and CDR2 is FYEKMQ in the germline V gene (reference sequence). V shed 3 bases and J shed 3 bases, with 19 bases lying between them. The CDR3 DNA follows: TGTGCCAGCAGCTTCAGGGACCCCTACCGGGGGACAGATACGCAGTATTTT. As protein: CASSFRDPYRGTDTQYF.

This clone appeared a few times. The chain links TRBV5-4 to TRBJ2-2; 11 bases match TRBD2. Germline CDR1 is SGHNT and CDR2 is YYREEE (reference sequence). Unmatched junction bases numbered 10, after V lost 4 bases and J lost 5 bases. The CDR3 is 17 residues long. The CDR3 protein is CASSPPVSGRGTGELFF. For the CDR3, the DNA is TGTGCCAGCAGCCCCCCGGTTAGCGGGAGGGGAACCGGGGAGCTGTTTTTT.

This rearrangement joins TRBV27 to TRBJ1-1, with a weak D call TRBD1 (6 bases). The CDR3 sequence is 11 residues long. The germline CDR1 and CDR2 sequences are MNHEY and SMNVEV (reference sequence). V gave up 6 bases and J gave up 7 bases, with 9 bases separating them. The CDR3 DNA is TGTGCCAGCAGACAGGGTGGTGAAGCTTTCTTT. Encoded protein: CASRQGGEAFF.

This clone was seen only once. This chain uses TRBV30 with TRBJ1-2, with a weak D call TRBD1 (5 bases). The ends were cut back, 0 bases at V and 8 bases at J, with 10 bases in the middle. This CDR3 has 12 amino acids. Germline values: CDR1 GTSNPN, CDR2 SVGIG (reference sequence). The CDR3 DNA follows: TGTGCCTGGAGTGTATTCAGGGAAGGCTACACCTTC. Protein sequence: CAWSVFREGYTF.

In DNA form, the CDR3 reads TGTGCCATCAGGAGAGGGGACAGCTTGAACACTGAAGCTTTCTTT. It is translated as CAIRRGDSLNTEAFF. The gene calls are TRBV10-3 and TRBJ1-1; TRBD1 matches at 7 bases. CDR1 and CDR2 from the germline V gene are ENHRY and SYGVKD. This CDR3 contains 15 residues. V dropped 6 bases and J dropped 0; count of bases not matched to a gene: 7.

This clone has only one observation. This sequence joins TRBV10-3 and TRBJ1-4; 7 nucleotides line up with TRBD1. The length of the CDR3 is 15 residues. V trimming: 4 bases; J trimming: 3 bases; junction bases outside the gene matches: 5. CDR1 ENHRY and CDR2 SYGVKD come from the germline V gene. The CDR3 spells CAISAGTDPNEKLFF. CDR3 in DNA: TGTGCCATCAGTGCGGGGACAGATCCTAATGAAAAACTGTTTTTT.